The rows below give T cell receptor beta chains drawn from one sample of a study of vaccination effects on CD4 cells after COVID-19. Antigens for these TCRs are unknown. Some clones are missing from TCRdb's copy, which holds only in-frame ones; the method was immunoSEQ multiplex PCR. The data contain some 40,000 clones, 82% of them singletons. Sample: CD4+ T cells from PBMCs cultured without peptide, taken before COVID-19 vaccination. The receptors were gathered from a human donor who received a COVID-19 vaccine. Each CDR3 is given with its conserved first and last residue. A D gene is named only where the DNA matches it firmly.

TRBV12-5	TRBJ1-3	NA	CASGILGQGNTIYF
TRBV7-9	TRBJ2-1	NA	CASSLVAGAIYNEQFF
TRBV6-2/TRBV6-3	TRBJ1-2	NA	CASSPTTRQLGDHNYTF
TRBV5-1	TRBJ1-2	TRBD1	CASSLLQGQGDGYTF
TRBV30	TRBJ1-4	NA	CAWSVGADEKLFF
TRBV19	TRBJ1-2	TRBD1	CASSRQGRNYGYTF
TRBV25-1	TRBJ2-2	TRBD1	CASSAPGTGKTGELFF
TRBV2	TRBJ2-5	NA	CAFSSRNQETQYF
TRBV9	TRBJ1-3	NA	CASSVARAGAGNTIYF
TRBV5-8	TRBJ2-3	NA	CASPISWDGLKSTDTQYF
TRBV18	TRBJ2-5	NA	CASSPYSQETQYF
TRBV10-3	TRBJ1-4	NA	CAISGTDEKLFF
TRBV7-9	TRBJ1-1	NA	CASSFLQDTEAFF
TRBV9	TRBJ1-1	NA	CASSVVSQVLNTEAFF
TRBV19	TRBJ1-5	NA	CASSPRGAVSNQPQHF
TRBV19	TRBJ1-1	NA	CASSIGHYLNTEAFF
TRBV29-1	TRBJ1-1	TRBD1	CSVRPTGIRTEAFF
TRBV19	TRBJ1-5	NA	CASRTIGGGGNQPQHF
TRBV25-1	TRBJ2-5	NA	CASSESGYQETQYF
TRBV21-1	TRBJ1-5	NA	CASLDGSQGVRSQPQHF
TRBV19	TRBJ1-1	TRBD1	CASSIAGTAGAEAFF
TRBV20-1	TRBJ1-5	NA	CSASRTGVDQPQHF
TRBV5-1	TRBJ1-3	NA	CASSPTGGAGNTIYF
TRBV19	TRBJ2-3	NA	CASSMPKEELNTQYF
TRBV24-1	TRBJ2-2	TRBD1	CATYLQGSGELFF
TRBV28	TRBJ1-2	TRBD1	CASSSTGNGYTF
TRBV30	TRBJ1-5	NA	CAWSGDSNQPQHF
TRBV28	TRBJ1-2	NA	CASSSPGAGGYTF
TRBV18	TRBJ2-5	TRBD1	CASSPLTGQETQYF
TRBV1	TRBJ2-5	NA	CTSSHLIGQNQETQYF
TRBV7-9	TRBJ1-5	NA	CASSDYGGTSNQPQHF
TRBV9	TRBJ1-3	NA	CASRAGTDSGNTIYF
TRBV7-9	TRBJ2-5	TRBD2	CASSPGTSGGGTQYF
TRBV7-3	TRBJ1-6	NA	CASSSNAQGYSPLHF
TRBV2	TRBJ1-2	NA	CASSELVTGNYGYTF
TRBV6-5	TRBJ2-5	NA	CASSYETQETQYF
TRBV27	TRBJ1-5	TRBD1	CASRPTVSGGSQPQHF
TRBV6-5	TRBJ1-1	TRBD1	CASPRDRNTEAFF
TRBV29-1	TRBJ1-1	NA	CSVEGAGALTEAFF
TRBV5-4	TRBJ1-5	NA	CAVGGGGANQPQHF
TRBV6-5	TRBJ1-5	TRBD1	CASTVQGLSNQPQHF
TRBV19	TRBJ1-3	NA	CATSTDSGNTIYF
TRBV19	TRBJ1-5	TRBD1	CATGGPRTGGGNQPQHF
TRBV6-5	TRBJ1-6	NA	CASSSPGRANSPLHF
TRBV2	TRBJ1-6	NA	CASSGNPFYSNSPLHF
TRBV19	TRBJ2-6	NA	CASSIVPMSGANVLTF